The source of this T cell receptor (beta chain) is a study of blood T cell repertoires in COVID-19. On the study more broadly: From the United States, Italy and Spain came samples of acute and convalescent COVID-19. Sources were T cells, B-cell-depleted T cells, or PBMCs; the material itself was cDNA or gDNA.

Original processing notes: Amplification with reference gene primers provided the estimates of nucleated cell counts. The protocol was immunoSEQ multiplex PCR, while the TCRdb copy is restricted to in-frame clones and leaves out a portion. V and J calls and clone size are copied from that table; D and trimming were computed from the DNA. Counted here are over 35,000 clones, just under 85% occurring once; the ten biggest clones make up 24%. The CDR3 has 14 residues. Trimming removed 5 bases at V and 0 bases at J, with 8 bases between. CDR1 and CDR2 from the germline V gene are SGHTA and FQGNSA. The chain uses TRBV7-2 and TRBJ2-1; the D is unclear. This TCR came from a human donor with acute or convalescent COVID-19. The donor label of this sample is uncertain. Sequencing input: peripheral blood. The CDR3 here is CASSPDSSYNEQFF. The CDR3 DNA sequence: TGTGCCAGCAGCCCTGATAGCTCCTACAATGAGCAGTTCTTC.